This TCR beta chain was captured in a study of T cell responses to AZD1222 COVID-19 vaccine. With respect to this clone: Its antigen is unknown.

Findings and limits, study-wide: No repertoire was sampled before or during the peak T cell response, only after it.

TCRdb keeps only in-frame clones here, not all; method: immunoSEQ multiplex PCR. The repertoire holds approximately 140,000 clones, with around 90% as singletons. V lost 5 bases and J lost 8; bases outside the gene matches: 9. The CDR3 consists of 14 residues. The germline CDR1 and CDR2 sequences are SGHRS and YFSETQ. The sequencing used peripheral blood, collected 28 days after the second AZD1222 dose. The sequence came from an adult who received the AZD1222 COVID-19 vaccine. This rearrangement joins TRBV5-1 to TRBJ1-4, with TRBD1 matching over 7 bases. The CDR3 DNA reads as TGCGCCAGCAGTCGACAGGGTAGTATGGAAAAACTGTTTTTT. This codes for CASSRQGSMEKLFF.